This T cell receptor (beta chain) comes out of a study of T cell changes during pregnancy in multiple sclerosis. Method: immunoSEQ multiplex PCR; TCRdb's copy keeps in-frame clones and lacks some. Among roughly 93,000 clones listed, roughly 92% were seen once. Germline V CDR1 and CDR2: SEHNR, FQNEAQ (reference sequence). The CDR3 contains 14 residues. The V segment lost 5 bases and the J segment 2 bases; nucleotides outside the gene matches: 5. The genes are TRBV7-9 and TRBJ2-7; TRBD1 matches at 8 bases. The sequence came from a female donor with multiple sclerosis, enrolled in a pregnancy study. The starting material was peripheral blood, obtained after pregnancy. The CDR3 region has the DNA TGTGCCAGCAGCCCAGGGACAGGTGCCTACGAGCAGTACTTC. It codes for CASSPGTGAYEQYF.